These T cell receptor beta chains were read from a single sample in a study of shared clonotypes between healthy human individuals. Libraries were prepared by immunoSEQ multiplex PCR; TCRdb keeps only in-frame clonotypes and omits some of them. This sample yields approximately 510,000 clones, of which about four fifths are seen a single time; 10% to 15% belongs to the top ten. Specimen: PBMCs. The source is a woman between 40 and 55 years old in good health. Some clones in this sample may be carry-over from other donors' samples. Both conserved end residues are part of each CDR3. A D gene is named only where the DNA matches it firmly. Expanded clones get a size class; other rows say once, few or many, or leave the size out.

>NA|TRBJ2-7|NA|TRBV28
CASSYMGSPSDYEQYF
TGTGCCAGCAGTTATATGGGGTCTCCGAGCGACTACGAGCAGTACTTC
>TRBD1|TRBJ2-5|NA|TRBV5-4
CASSLWDRFRTQYF
TGTGCCAGCAGCTTGTGGGACAGGTTCAGGACCCAGTACTTC
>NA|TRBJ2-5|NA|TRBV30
CAWTPGAETQYF
TGTGCCTGGACACCTGGGGCTGAGACCCAGTACTTC
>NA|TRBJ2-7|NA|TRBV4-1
CASSPTLSGWGYEQYF
TGCGCCAGCAGCCCTACCCTTAGCGGATGGGGTTACGAGCAGTACTTC
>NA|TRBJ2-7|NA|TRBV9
CASSVGAGSEVEEQYF
TGTGCCAGCAGCGTAGGGGCGGGTAGCGAAGTAGAAGAGCAGTACTTC
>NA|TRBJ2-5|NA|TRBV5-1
CASSSDGGIWETQYF
TGCGCCAGCAGCTCGGACGGTGGGATATGGGAGACCCAGTACTTC
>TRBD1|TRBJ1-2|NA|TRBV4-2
CASSQEDRVTDGYTF
TGTGCCAGCAGCCAAGAAGACAGGGTAACGGATGGCTACACCTTC
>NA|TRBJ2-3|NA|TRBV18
CASSPADTQYF
TGTGCCAGCTCACCGGCAGATACGCAGTATTTT
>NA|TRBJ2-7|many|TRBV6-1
CASSELAGVPSEQYF
TGTGCCAGCAGTGAACTGGCAGGGGTACCTTCCGAGCAGTACTTC
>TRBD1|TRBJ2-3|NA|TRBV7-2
CASSFPPGQSTDTQYF
TGTGCCAGCAGCTTCCCCCCGGGACAGAGCACAGATACGCAGTATTTT
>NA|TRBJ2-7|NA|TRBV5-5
CASSKGRESYEQYF
TGTGCCAGCAGCAAGGGACGGGAATCCTACGAGCAGTACTTC
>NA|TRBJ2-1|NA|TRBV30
CAWSGGYEQFF
TGTGCCTGGAGTGGGGGGTATGAGCAGTTCTTC
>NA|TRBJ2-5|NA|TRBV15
CATSRDGTAETQYF
TGTGCCACCAGCAGAGATGGGACGGCAGAGACCCAGTACTTC
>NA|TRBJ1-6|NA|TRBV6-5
CASSYGPLSPLHF
TGTGCCAGCAGTTACGGACCTCTGTCACCCCTCCACTTT
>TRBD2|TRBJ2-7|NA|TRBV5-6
CASSRGDLAYEQYF
TGTGCCAGCAGCCGGGGGGACCTGGCCTACGAGCAGTACTTC
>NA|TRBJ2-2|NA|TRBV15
CATSREYQGGGELFF
TGTGCCACCAGCAGAGAATACCAGGGTGGCGGGGAGCTGTTTTTT
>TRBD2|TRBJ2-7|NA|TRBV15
CATSRVAGGPGEQYF
TGTGCCACCAGCAGAGTTGCGGGAGGGCCGGGCGAGCAGTACTTC
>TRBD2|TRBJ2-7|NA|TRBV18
CASSPRLAGPSSYEQYF
TGTGCCAGCTCACCCCGACTAGCGGGCCCTTCCTCCTACGAGCAGTACTTC
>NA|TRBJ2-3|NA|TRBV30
CAWSVGADTQYF
TGTGCCTGGAGTGTCGGCGCAGATACGCAGTATTTT
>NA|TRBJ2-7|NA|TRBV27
CASSYGEQYF
TGTGCCAGCAGTTACGGCGAGCAGTACTTC